Below, 5 T cell receptor beta chains from the same sample are listed, as sequenced in a study of blood T cell repertoires in COVID-19. Method: immunoSEQ multiplex PCR; TCRdb's copy keeps in-frame clones and lacks some. This table holds a few hundred thousand clones, 80% found once. Input material: peripheral blood. The receptor source for this set is a human donor in a cohort sampled during active COVID-19.

The CDR3 sequence is CASSPGQTNTGELFF. The CDR3 nucleotides are TGTGCCAGCAGCCCGGGACAGACGAACACCGGGGAGCTGTTTTTT. The chain is built from TRBV7-9 and TRBJ2-2, with TRBD1 matching 7 bases. Germline assignment: CDR1 SEHNR and CDR2 FQNEAQ (reference sequence). The CDR3 contains 15 residues. J was trimmed by 0 bases and V by 5 bases; bases with no gene match: 3.

The chain recombines TRBV6-2 or TRBV6-3 with TRBJ2-7; 11 positions match TRBD2. The CDR3 is 15 residues long. Losses at the gene ends were 2 bases for V and 6 bases for J; bases not matched to a gene: 6. From germline, CDR1 is MNHEY and CDR2 SVGEGT. CDR3 coding DNA: TGTGCCAGCAGTTACGCGCTAGCGGGAGGCGGCGAGCAGTACTTC. Translated: CASSYALAGGGEQYF.

A single count supports this clone. The V call is TRBV13, the J call TRBJ2-7, with 7 bases aligning to TRBD1. Trimming removed 5 bases from V and 6 bases from J; junction bases left unmatched: 7. This CDR3 has 13 amino acids. CDR1 and CDR2 (germline): PRHDT, FYEKMQ (reference sequence). The CDR3 region is CASSRTGWSEQYF. The CDR3 nucleotides read TGTGCCAGCAGCCGGACAGGTTGGTCCGAGCAGTACTTC.

The CDR3 DNA is TGTGCCAGCAGTTCTTCTTCCTATGGCTACACCTTC. Residues: CASSSSSYGYTF. The chain employs TRBV28 and TRBJ1-2; D not resolved. Trimming removed 4 bases from V and 4 bases from J, with 7 bases in between. The CDR3 has 12 residues. CDR1 and CDR2 (germline): MDHEN, SYDVKM.

In DNA form, the CDR3 reads TGTGCCAGCACTATGTTGGGCAGCACAAACACCGGGGAGCTGTTTTTT. It encodes CASTMLGSTNTGELFF. V and J are TRBV2 and TRBJ2-2; D remains ambiguous. CDR3 size: 16 residues. Trimming cost V 7 bases and J 2 bases, with 17 bases left between them. Germline CDR1 and CDR2: SNHLY and FYNNEI.